The 24 T cell receptor beta chains presented below share a single source sample, sequenced in a study of human T cells and chemical hapten exposure. Total RNA extraction was carried out from unfractionated whole blood. The library tagged individual cDNA molecules with unique molecular identifiers. MiXCR, run by TCRdb on the reads, gives a single entry per CDR3 protein. Of 95,000 to 150,000 distinct CDR3 sequences in the sample, 8.5% to 9% were seen once. The material sequenced was whole blood. The source is a human donor in good health. Some clones in this sample may be carry-over from other donors' samples.

This clonotype turned up a few times. The chain combines TRBV10-3 with TRBJ2-3; D might be TRBD2 (5 bases). Germline V lookup: CDR1 ENHRY, CDR2 SYGVKD. The germline V and J ends were trimmed by 2 bases and 0 bases, with 12 bases remaining between them. This CDR3 spans 16 amino acids. CDR3 region: CAISERAGGSTDTQYF. The DNA for the CDR3 is TGTGCCATCAGTGAGAGGGCGGGCGGGAGCACAGATACGCAGTATTTT.

This clonotype was detected many times. CDR3 sequence (DNA): TGTGCCAGCAGTGCCGACGACAGTCAAACAGATACGCAGTATTTT. Encoded protein: CASSADDSQTDTQYF. The chain employs TRBV6-4 and TRBJ2-3; the D gene is possibly TRBD1 (5 bases). Germline CDR1 and CDR2: MRHNA and SNTAGT. Deletions cut 4 bases from V and 3 bases from J, with 14 bases between. CDR3 length: 15 amino acids.

Many counts were recorded for this clonotype. V gene TRBV10-3 combines with J gene TRBJ2-5; TRBD2 agrees at 12 bases. The CDR3 contains 16 residues. Germline V gene data show CDR1 as ENHRY and CDR2 as SYGVKD. Trimming cost V 0 bases and J 4 bases; bases outside gene matches: 3. This chain's CDR3 is CAISESTSGSRETQYF. The CDR3 nucleotides are TGTGCCATCAGTGAGTCGACTAGCGGGAGTAGAGAGACCCAGTACTTC.

There are many counts of this clonotype. V and J are TRBV6-2 or TRBV6-3 and TRBJ2-1; D gene unclear. The CDR3 spans 12 residues. Trimming removed 6 bases from V and 8 bases from J, with 11 bases in between. The germline CDR1 and CDR2 sequences are MNHEY and SVGEGT. The CDR3 protein is CASRDAADEQFF. The CDR3 region has the DNA TGTGCCAGCAGAGATGCCGCGGATGAGCAGTTCTTC.

This clonotype was counted only a few times. The chain carries TRBV7-2 and TRBJ2-3, with D unresolved. Germline CDR1 SGHTA, CDR2 FQGNSA. Trimming removed 5 bases from V and 8 bases from J, with 11 bases in between. This CDR3 spans 12 amino acids. The CDR3 region has the DNA TGTGCCAGCAGCAACGACTCGCCTACGCAGTATTTT. It is translated as CASSNDSPTQYF.

The chain has TRBV19 and TRBJ2-7; 9 bases fit TRBD1. Germline assignment: CDR1 LNHDA and CDR2 SQIVND (reference sequence). CDR3 length equals 14 residues. Unmatched junction bases numbered 3, after V lost 4 bases and J lost 2 bases. CDR3 sequence reads: CASSKTGGPYEQYF. Here the CDR3 DNA reads TGTGCCAGTAGTAAGACAGGGGGGCCCTACGAGCAGTACTTC.

The chain links TRBV11-2 to TRBJ2-3; D not resolved. CDR3 length equals 14 residues. V lost 0 bases and J lost 6, with 10 bases in between. CDR1 and CDR2 from the germline V gene are SGHAT and FQNNGV. CDR3 loop: CASSLDRESDTQYF. The DNA of the CDR3 is TGTGCCAGCAGCTTAGATAGGGAATCGGATACGCAGTATTTT. Based on the CDR3 plus reference TRBV11-2 and TRBJ2-3, the full variable domain is EAGVAQSPRYKIIEKRQSVAFWCNPISGHATLYWYQQILGQGPKLLIQFQNNGVVDDSQLPKDRFSAERLKGVDSTLKIQPAKLEDSAVYLCASSLDRESDTQYFGPGTRLTVL.

The chain employs TRBV5-1 and TRBJ2-1, with 7 bases matching TRBD1. V lost 2 bases and J lost 3; bases outside the gene matches: 5. This CDR3 is built from 15 residues. Germline V CDR1 and CDR2: SGHRS, YFSETQ. In DNA form, the CDR3 reads TGCGCCAGCAGCTTAGACAGGGCGGACTACAATGAGCAGTTCTTC. It is translated as CASSLDRADYNEQFF.

This clonotype was counted between two and nine times. The CDR3 protein is CASSYSWAGGDEQFF. The DNA for the CDR3 is TGTGCCAGCAGTTACTCATGGGCAGGGGGCGATGAGCAGTTCTTC. The J gene is TRBJ2-1, the V gene TRBV6-5, with TRBD1 identical over 8 bases. Germline-derived CDR1 and CDR2 are MNHEY and SVGAGI. CDR3 length: 15 amino acids. Germline trimming cut 0 bases from V and 8 bases from J; bases unmatched to any gene: 6.

In regard to this clonotype: Germline and junction disagree at one end, which may indicate a read error. V and J are TRBV5-1 and TRBJ1-5, with TRBD1 identical over 9 bases. The germline V gene encodes CDR1 SGHRS and CDR2 YFSETQ. The CDR3 is made up of 14 amino acids. The CDR3 nucleotides are TGCGCCAGCAGCCTGGGACAGGGCAATCAGCCCCTGCATTTT. As protein: CASSLGQGNQPLHF. The full variable domain, in which reference TRBV5-1 and TRBJ1-5 provide the parts outside the CDR3, is KAGVTQTPRYLIKTRGQQVTLSCSPISGHRSVSWYQQTPGQGLQFLFEYFSETQRNKGNFPGRFSGRQFSNSRSEMNVSTLELGDSALYLCASSLGQGNQPLHFGDGTRLSIL.

This clonotype was counted at least ten times. The rearrangement uses TRBV7-9 and TRBJ2-7, with TRBD2 as a possible D gene (5 bases). V gave up 1 base and J gave up 2 bases, with 9 bases separating them. This CDR3 is 14 amino acids long. CDR1 is SEHNR, CDR2 FQNEAQ, per germline (reference sequence). The CDR3 DNA reads as TGTGCCAGCAGCTTAGGGACTGTGACCTACGAGCAGTACTTC. This encodes CASSLGTVTYEQYF.

This clonotype came up many times. The V call is TRBV19, the J call TRBJ1-4; TRBD1 aligns across 9 bases. With 5 bases clipped from V and 7 bases from J, the junction kept 11 bases outside the gene matches. This CDR3 region has 16 residues. The germline V gene encodes CDR1 LNHDA and CDR2 SQIVND (reference sequence). The CDR3 DNA reads TGTGCCAGTAGTGGGACTGGGACAGGGATGGGTGAAAAACTGTTTTTT. Translating gives CASSGTGTGMGEKLFF.

This clonotype was seen ten or more times. The chain combines TRBV25-1 with TRBJ2-6; no definite D call. This CDR3 comprises 15 residues. The V and J ends lost 2 bases and 1 base respectively, with 6 bases between them. The germline V gene encodes CDR1 MGHDK and CDR2 SYGVNS. The CDR3 reads CASSEALSGANVLTF. The CDR3 coding sequence is TGTGCCAGCAGTGAAGCGCTTTCTGGGGCCAACGTCCTGACTTTC.

The CDR3 is CASSENGGTYSNQPQHF. The CDR3 region has the DNA TGTGCCAGCAGTGAAAACGGGGGCACTTATAGCAATCAGCCCCAGCATTTT. The chain links TRBV2 to TRBJ1-5; maybe TRBD1 (6 bases). V was clipped by 2 bases and J by 0 bases, with 14 bases between them. Germline V gene sequence: CDR1 SNHLY, CDR2 FYNNEI. The CDR3 is made up of 17 amino acids.

The sample holds many counts of this clonotype. The chain joins TRBV7-9 to TRBJ2-2; 11 nucleotides line up with TRBD2. The junction had 15 bases not matched to a gene; V was cut back by 5 bases and J by 1 base. There are 20 residues in the CDR3. Germline V lookup: CDR1 SEHNR, CDR2 FQNEAQ (reference sequence). This CDR3 is CASSHAGRGLADMNTGELFF. CDR3 coding DNA: TGTGCCAGCAGCCACGCCGGTAGGGGACTAGCGGATATGAACACCGGGGAGCTGTTTTTT. Supplemented by reference TRBV7-9 and TRBJ2-2, the full variable domain reads DTGVSQNPRHKITKRGQNVTFRCDPISEHNRLYWYRQTLGQGPEFLTYFQNEAQLEKSRLLSDRFSAERPKGSFSTLEIQRTEQGDSAMYLCASSHAGRGLADMNTGELFFGEGSRLTVL.

This clonotype has only a few counts. The chain uses TRBV18 and TRBJ2-6, with a possible D match to TRBD1 (7 bases). The CDR3 is made up of 16 amino acids. Germline V gene lookup returns CDR1 KGHSH and CDR2 LQKENI. V was trimmed by 3 bases and J by 2 bases, leaving 11 bases between them. CDR3 sequence reads: CASSPQGGAGANVLTF. In DNA, the CDR3 is TGTGCCAGCTCACCGCAGGGGGGCGCTGGGGCCAACGTCCTGACTTTC.

Many counts were recorded for this clonotype. This chain uses TRBV7-9 with TRBJ2-7, with D possibly being TRBD2 (6 bases). In germline, CDR1 is SEHNR, CDR2 FQNEAQ (reference sequence). The CDR3 totals 16 residues. V was pared by 0 bases and J by 0 bases, with 12 bases between. The CDR3 DNA is TGTGCCAGCAGCTTAGCTCCTGGCGGGACCTCCTACGAGCAGTACTTC. This encodes CASSLAPGGTSYEQYF.

This sequence joins TRBV27 and TRBJ2-1; 7 nucleotides line up with TRBD2. This CDR3 has 14 amino acids. Germline trimming cut 4 bases from V and 7 bases from J; bases unmatched to any gene: 7. The germline V gene encodes CDR1 MNHEY and CDR2 SMNVEV (reference sequence). This chain's CDR3 is CASSSWRERNEQFF. DNA for the CDR3: TGTGCCAGCAGTTCTTGGCGGGAGAGGAATGAGCAGTTCTTC.

This clonotype has ten or more counts. The J gene is TRBJ2-5, the V gene TRBV7-6; D call uncertain. The CDR3 spans 13 residues. Looked up from germline, CDR1 is SGHVS and CDR2 is FNYEAQ. Trimming left V 0 bases short and J 2 bases short, with 4 bases between. The CDR3 DNA reads TGTGCCAGCAGCTTAGCTCTACAAGAGACCCAGTACTTC. This codes for CASSLALQETQYF.

The sample holds a few counts of this clonotype. The rearrangement joins TRBV5-1 to TRBJ2-1; TRBD2 matches at 14 bases. This CDR3 comprises 17 residues. V shed 6 bases, J shed 8 bases, and the junction held 13 bases outside the gene matches. In germline, CDR1 is SGHRS, CDR2 YFSETQ. CDR3 sequence (DNA): TGCGCCAGCAAATGGTTTGCGACTAGCGGGGGGGGAGATGAGCAGTTCTTC. Protein: CASKWFATSGGGDEQFF.

This clonotype was found many times. The gene calls are TRBV20-1 and TRBJ1-1; a possible D gene is TRBD1 (6 bases). Germline V gene lookup returns CDR1 DFQATT and CDR2 SNEGSKA (reference sequence). V dropped 5 bases and J dropped 1 base, with 8 bases sitting between them. The CDR3 is 12 residues long. CDR3: CSAWTENTEAFF. CDR3 nucleotide sequence: TGCAGTGCTTGGACAGAGAACACTGAAGCTTTCTTT.

As concerns this clonotype: A much bigger clone sits one base away, suggesting this may be a read error. This chain uses TRBV20-1 with TRBJ2-7; D is uncertain. In germline, CDR1 is DFQATT, CDR2 SNEGSKA (reference sequence). Trimming removed 5 bases from V and 2 bases from J, with 10 bases in between. This CDR3 has 12 residues. The CDR3 nucleotides read TGCAGTGCTCGGAACAGAGCCTACGAGCAGTACTTC. Translation: CSARNRAYEQYF.

This clonotype was observed at least ten times. This chain links TRBV18 with TRBJ1-6, with D possibly being TRBD1 (5 bases). The V and J ends lost 2 bases and 7 bases respectively, with 12 bases between them. The CDR3 extends over 15 amino acids. Germline CDR1 reads KGHSH; CDR2 reads LQKENI. In nucleotides, the CDR3 is TGTGCCAGCTCACCAGGTAGGGGTGTGAATTCACCCCTCCACTTT. Amino acids: CASSPGRGVNSPLHF.

This clonotype was seen ten or more times. V is TRBV5-1 and J is TRBJ1-3; D is possibly TRBD1 (5 bases). Trimming cost V 5 bases and J 2 bases, with 11 bases left between them. Germline CDR1 and CDR2: SGHRS and YFSETQ. The CDR3 is 14 residues long. CDR3 bases: TGCGCCAGCAGGGGCCGGGACGCTGGAAACACCATATATTTT. Protein sequence: CASRGRDAGNTIYF.